This is a list of T cell receptor beta chains from one sample in a study of blood T cell repertoires in COVID-19. TCRdb keeps only in-frame clones here, not all; method: immunoSEQ multiplex PCR. The sample includes tens of thousands of clones, about 90% of them seen just once. The sequenced sample consisted of peripheral blood. The source of these receptors is a human donor in a cohort sampled during active COVID-19. Both conserved end residues are part of each CDR3. The order of the fields is D gene, V gene, J gene, CDR3 DNA, CDR3 protein. D genes are given only for firm matches.

D gene: TRBD2; V gene: TRBV5-4; J gene: TRBJ2-7; CDR3 DNA: TGTGCCAGCAGCTTGGGGCTAGCGGGGGGCCTCTCCTACGAGCAGTACTTC; CDR3 protein: CASSLGLAGGLSYEQYF
D gene: -; V gene: TRBV19; J gene: TRBJ1-1; CDR3 DNA: TGTGCCAGTAGTATCCTACAGTCAAGGCTTTCACCCACTGAAGCTTTCTTT; CDR3 protein: CASSILQSRLSPTEAFF
D gene: -; V gene: TRBV6-5; J gene: TRBJ2-5; CDR3 DNA: TGTGCCAGCAGCTTCCCAGGGTCGGAGACCCAGTACTTC; CDR3 protein: CASSFPGSETQYF
D gene: -; V gene: TRBV19; J gene: TRBJ1-5; CDR3 DNA: TGTGCCAGTAGCCCTACCAACGGAGGGTACCAGCATTTT; CDR3 protein: CASSPTNGGYQHF
D gene: -; V gene: TRBV7-2; J gene: TRBJ2-7; CDR3 DNA: TGTGCCAGCAGCTTAAGGGACGGGGGAGAGGAGCAGTACTTC; CDR3 protein: CASSLRDGGEEQYF
D gene: TRBD2; V gene: TRBV4-2; J gene: TRBJ2-3; CDR3 DNA: TGTGCCAGCAGCCAAGGGGCGGGAGCTTCAGATACGCAGTATTTT; CDR3 protein: CASSQGAGASDTQYF
D gene: TRBD2; V gene: TRBV13; J gene: TRBJ2-7; CDR3 DNA: TGTGCCAGCAGCGCCTCCGGGCTAGCGGACTACGAGCAGTACTTC; CDR3 protein: CASSASGLADYEQYF
D gene: TRBD1; V gene: TRBV4-3; J gene: TRBJ2-3; CDR3 DNA: TGCGCCAGCAGCCAGGACCACAGGGGACATACAGATACGCAGTATTTT; CDR3 protein: CASSQDHRGHTDTQYF
D gene: TRBD2; V gene: TRBV7-6; J gene: TRBJ2-3; CDR3 DNA: TGTGCCAGCAGCTGGACTAGCGGGTTCACAGATACGCAGTATTTT; CDR3 protein: CASSWTSGFTDTQYF
D gene: TRBD2; V gene: TRBV5-4; J gene: TRBJ2-1; CDR3 DNA: TGTGCCAGCAGCTCCTCTAGCGGGGACCACAATGAGCAGTTCTTC; CDR3 protein: CASSSSSGDHNEQFF
D gene: -; V gene: TRBV7-2; J gene: TRBJ2-3; CDR3 DNA: TGTGCCAGCAGCCGGACCTCAGGGGAAGATACGCAGTATTTT; CDR3 protein: CASSRTSGEDTQYF
D gene: TRBD2; V gene: TRBV18; J gene: TRBJ2-2; CDR3 DNA: TGTGCCAGCTCGAGGACTAGCGGGGCTACCGGGGAGCTGTTTTTT; CDR3 protein: CASSRTSGATGELFF
D gene: -; V gene: TRBV2; J gene: TRBJ1-2; CDR3 DNA: TGTGCCAGCAGTGAGGGAGCTAACTATGGCTACACCTTC; CDR3 protein: CASSEGANYGYTF
D gene: -; V gene: TRBV2; J gene: TRBJ1-1; CDR3 DNA: TGTGCCAGCGAGCCGTACAGGAATAGGGGAGCTTTCTTT; CDR3 protein: CASEPYRNRGAFF
D gene: TRBD1; V gene: TRBV28; J gene: TRBJ1-5; CDR3 DNA: TGTGCCAGCAGTGCCCCCGGGACAGGGGGCAATCAGCCCCAGCATTTT; CDR3 protein: CASSAPGTGGNQPQHF
D gene: -; V gene: TRBV2; J gene: TRBJ2-3; CDR3 DNA: TGTGCCAGTCAGCTTCTCATAGTAGCCACAGATACGCAGTATTTT; CDR3 protein: CASQLLIVATDTQYF
D gene: -; V gene: TRBV10-1; J gene: TRBJ2-2; CDR3 DNA: TGCGCCAGCAGGCCGGGAGCCCACTCCGGGGAGCTGTTTTTT; CDR3 protein: CASRPGAHSGELFF
D gene: TRBD1; V gene: TRBV5-1; J gene: TRBJ1-4; CDR3 DNA: TGCGCCAGCAGCTTGGGGGACAGGGATAATGAAAAACTGTTTTTT; CDR3 protein: CASSLGDRDNEKLFF
D gene: -; V gene: TRBV5-1; J gene: TRBJ1-1; CDR3 DNA: TGCGCCAGCAGTCAAAACCAGGGGTCCGGCACTGAAGCTTTCTTT; CDR3 protein: CASSQNQGSGTEAFF
D gene: -; V gene: TRBV11-2; J gene: TRBJ2-7; CDR3 DNA: TGTGCCAGCAGCTTAGATCGTGTCAGGGGCTACGAGCAGTACTTC; CDR3 protein: CASSLDRVRGYEQYF